A selection of T cell receptor beta chains follows, all from one sample in a study of metastatic and nonmetastatic thyroid tumors. TCRdb ran MiXCR on the PCR reads. The sample yields around 40,000 clones, 25% to 30% seen once. Sequencing used blood. The receptors shown here come from a female donor with papillary thyroid cancer or a benign thyroid nodule (not recorded which). Some clones in this sample may be carry-over from other donors' samples. The CDR3 runs from the conserved cysteine through the conserved F or W. D genes are given only for firm matches. Rows may omit the clone size; those that give it use once, few, many or a size class.

TRBJ2-3	-	TRBV12-3/TRBV12-4	few	TGTTCCAGCAGTTTCGGGGGCGCATATACGCAGTATTTT	CSSSFGGAYTQYF
TRBJ1-1	-	TRBV6-1	-	TGTGCCAGCGTGAGTACGGGGTGGATGAACACTGAAGCTTTCTTT	CASVSTGWMNTEAFF
TRBJ1-1	-	TRBV28	-	TGTGCCAGCACCACTAACACTGAAGCTTTCTTT	CASTTNTEAFF
TRBJ1-3	-	TRBV6-2/TRBV6-3	few	TGTGCCAGCGTTACCCCCAGGATCTCTGGAAACACCATATATTTT	CASVTPRISGNTIYF
TRBJ2-7	TRBD1	TRBV30	-	TGTGCCTGGAGACTCAGGACAGGGGTTTGGTACGAGCAGTACTTC	CAWRLRTGVWYEQYF
TRBJ1-6	-	TRBV2	few	TGTGCCAGCAGCTACCTTCCAGGCCCGAATTCACCCCTCCACTTT	CASSYLPGPNSPLHF
TRBJ1-1	-	TRBV6-1	few	TGTGCCAGCACCCCGTTTGCAGAGAACACTGAAGCTTTCTTT	CASTPFAENTEAFF
TRBJ2-3	TRBD2	TRBV4-2	few	TGTGCCAGCAGCCTTGCGGGAGGAACCACAGATACGCAGTATTTT	CASSLAGGTTDTQYF
TRBJ2-3	TRBD2	TRBV14	-	TGTGCCAGCAGCCAAGTAGTGACTAGCGGGGGGTCATCTACTATCACAGATACGCAGTATTTT	CASSQVVTSGGSSTITDTQYF
TRBJ2-6	TRBD1	TRBV7-3	many	TGTGCCAGCAGTCAACGTACAGGACAGGGCCCCCCTGGGGCCAACGTCCTGACTTTC	CASSQRTGQGPPGANVLTF
TRBJ2-5	-	TRBV12-3/TRBV12-4	many	TGTGCCAGCAGTTTTCAGGGTTCGGAGACCCAGTACTTC	CASSFQGSETQYF
TRBJ1-6	-	TRBV14	many	TGTGCCAGCAGCCAAGGACTCCCGGGCTCAAATTCACCCCTCCACTTT	CASSQGLPGSNSPLHF
TRBJ1-3	-	TRBV6-1	-	TGTGCCAGCCTTAAGGGGCCTGGAAACACCATATATTTT	CASLKGPGNTIYF
TRBJ2-7	TRBD2	TRBV30	once	TGTGCCTGGAGGCTACCGGGACTAGGGATCTACGAGCAGTACTTC	CAWRLPGLGIYEQYF
TRBJ1-5	-	TRBV6-1	-	TGTGCCAGCAGTGTGTTAAACGGACAGCCGATCCTTAGCAATCAGCCCCAGCATTTT	CASSVLNGQPILSNQPQHF
TRBJ1-1	-	TRBV4-1	-	TGCGCCAGCAGCAACGTGGGGAGGACCTTCTTT	CASSNVGRTFF
TRBJ2-6	-	TRBV4-1	many	TGCGCCAGCAGCCAAGATCATGGCAGGGTCGCCCCTGGGGCCAACGTCCTGACTTTC	CASSQDHGRVAPGANVLTF
TRBJ2-6	TRBD1	TRBV28	many	TGTGCCAGCAGCACCCCTGTAAGGGACAGCTACTCTGGGGCCAACGTCCTGACTTTC	CASSTPVRDSYSGANVLTF
TRBJ1-2	-	TRBV28	-	TGTGCCAGCAGTCCCCGTGCGACACCTAACTATGGCTACACCTTC	CASSPRATPNYGYTF
TRBJ2-7	TRBD1	TRBV28	many	TGTGCCAGCAGTTTACTTCGACGGGGGACAGGGTTCCACGGTGAGCAGTACTTC	CASSLLRRGTGFHGEQYF
TRBJ1-6	-	TRBV6-5	few	TGTGCCAGCAGTTACCAATTGTATAGCTCCTATAATTCACCCCTCCACTTT	CASSYQLYSSYNSPLHF
TRBJ1-2	TRBD1	TRBV19	many	TGTGCCAGTAGTATTCGACCGGGACAGGGGGTATTGAGGTATGGCTACACCTTC	CASSIRPGQGVLRYGYTF
TRBJ2-1	-	TRBV28	few	TGTGCCAGCAGAAGTGCCGTGCCTATGCAGTTCTTC	CASRSAVPMQFF
TRBJ1-1	-	TRBV2	-	TGTGCCAGCCTGAGGGACTACACTGAAGCTTTCTTT	CASLRDYTEAFF
TRBJ2-7	TRBD1	TRBV5-1	-	TGCGCCAGCAGTGACCCCAGGGGGCCCTCCTACGAGCAGTACTTC	CASSDPRGPSYEQYF
TRBJ1-3	-	TRBV4-1	many	TGCGCCAGCAGCCCTTACGCCGGGACGGCTTCTGGAAACACCATATATTTT	CASSPYAGTASGNTIYF
TRBJ2-7	TRBD1	TRBV6-1	-	TGTGCCTCCCGGGATACAGGGGCCGCCTACGAGCAGTACTTC	CASRDTGAAYEQYF
TRBJ2-3	-	TRBV5-6	many	TGTGCCAGCAGCTCCGCCGGAGGACTGCACAGCACAGATACGCAGTATTTT	CASSSAGGLHSTDTQYF
TRBJ2-1	-	TRBV18	many	TGTGCCAGCTCACCGGTGGGGAAAGGTAGCGCCAGCTCCTACAATGAGCAGTTCTTC	CASSPVGKGSASSYNEQFF
TRBJ2-1	-	TRBV6-2/TRBV6-3	few	TGTGCCACCGGGACATGGGGTAGGGTCGAGCAGTTCTTC	CATGTWGRVEQFF
TRBJ1-2	TRBD1	TRBV6-5	few	TGTGAAAACAGGGGCTATGGCTACACATTC	CENRGYGYTF
TRBJ2-7	TRBD1	TRBV19	-	TGTGCCAGTAGTATGGGACAGGGGATATACGAGCAGTACTTC	CASSMGQGIYEQYF
TRBJ1-2	-	TRBV6-2/TRBV6-3	medium-sized	TGTGCCAGCAGTTCGACAGTAAACTATGGCTACACCTTC	CASSSTVNYGYTF